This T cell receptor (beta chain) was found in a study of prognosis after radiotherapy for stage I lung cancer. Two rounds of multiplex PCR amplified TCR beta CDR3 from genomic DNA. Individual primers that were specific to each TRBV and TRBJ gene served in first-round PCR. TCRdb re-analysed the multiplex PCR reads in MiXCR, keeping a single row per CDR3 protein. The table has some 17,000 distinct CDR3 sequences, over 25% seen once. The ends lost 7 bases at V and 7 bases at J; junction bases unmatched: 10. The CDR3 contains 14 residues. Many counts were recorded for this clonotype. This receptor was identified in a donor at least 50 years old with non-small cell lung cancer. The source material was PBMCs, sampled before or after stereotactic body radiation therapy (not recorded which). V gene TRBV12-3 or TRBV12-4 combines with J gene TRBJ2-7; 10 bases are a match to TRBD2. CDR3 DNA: TGTGCCAGCACTATCGAAGCGGGAGGGCCGGAGCAGTACTTC. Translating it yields CASTIEAGGPEQYF.